Listed below are T cell receptor beta chains from one sample, sequenced in a study of cytomegalovirus exposure and HLA in healthy donors. Sequencing used immunoSEQ multiplex PCR; TCRdb keeps in-frame clones, though not all of them. Counted here are about 140,000 clones, around 86% occurring once; the ten biggest clones make up 1.2%. Sequences were obtained from PBMCs. Every receptor here comes from a female donor in good health and CMV-seronegative. CDR3s include the opening cysteine and the closing phenylalanine or tryptophan.

J gene: TRBJ2-7
V gene: TRBV9
CDR3 protein: CASSPRLADYEQYF

J gene: TRBJ1-6
V gene: TRBV10-3
CDR3 protein: CAISDTTGGSPLHF

J gene: TRBJ1-1
V gene: TRBV18
CDR3 protein: CASSPGAGTEAFF

J gene: TRBJ1-4
V gene: TRBV4-1
CDR3 protein: CASSQDLGGSNEKLFF

J gene: TRBJ2-7
V gene: TRBV6-1
CDR3 protein: CASSGLAGVQYF

J gene: TRBJ2-1
V gene: TRBV5-4
CDR3 protein: CASSLPTGGRNEQFF

J gene: TRBJ1-1
V gene: TRBV27
CDR3 protein: CASRGALNTEAFF

J gene: TRBJ1-2
V gene: TRBV25-1
CDR3 protein: CASSDTGEGDGYTF

J gene: TRBJ1-1
V gene: TRBV19
CDR3 protein: CASATLNTEAFF

J gene: TRBJ2-3
V gene: TRBV4-1
CDR3 protein: CASRRLAGVSDTQYF

J gene: TRBJ2-2
V gene: TRBV29-1
CDR3 protein: CSVEVPGLHTGELFF

J gene: TRBJ2-2
V gene: TRBV9
CDR3 protein: CASSVVTGGTGELFF

J gene: TRBJ2-1
V gene: TRBV6-1
CDR3 protein: CASSEAGGMGQFEQFF

J gene: TRBJ1-1
V gene: TRBV30
CDR3 protein: CAYNRGLNTEAFF

J gene: TRBJ2-1
V gene: TRBV29-1
CDR3 protein: CSVDLADSYNEQFF

J gene: TRBJ1-4
V gene: TRBV9
CDR3 protein: CASSVGGKGETNEKLFF

J gene: TRBJ2-5
V gene: TRBV2
CDR3 protein: CASTIQETQYF

J gene: TRBJ2-7
V gene: TRBV14
CDR3 protein: CASSPGQGFYEQYF

J gene: TRBJ1-2
V gene: TRBV6-5
CDR3 protein: CASRNQDGYTF

J gene: TRBJ2-2
V gene: TRBV29-1
CDR3 protein: CSVAGVGGELFF

J gene: TRBJ2-3
V gene: TRBV6-1
CDR3 protein: CARGQGGADTQYF

J gene: TRBJ2-1
V gene: TRBV6-1
CDR3 protein: CASSGGLAGGVEQFF

J gene: TRBJ1-2
V gene: TRBV30
CDR3 protein: CAPRSVGYGYTF

J gene: TRBJ2-5
V gene: TRBV7-9
CDR3 protein: CASSPGQGGETQYF

J gene: TRBJ1-4
V gene: TRBV14
CDR3 protein: CASSQEPQGVKNEKLFF

J gene: TRBJ1-4
V gene: TRBV6-5
CDR3 protein: CASSYWGGEKLFF

J gene: TRBJ2-5
V gene: TRBV6-5
CDR3 protein: CASSYSTGQETQYF

J gene: TRBJ1-1
V gene: TRBV6-5
CDR3 protein: CASGRPERGTEAFF

J gene: TRBJ2-2
V gene: TRBV14
CDR3 protein: CASSPLQLSTGELFF

J gene: TRBJ1-2
V gene: TRBV9
CDR3 protein: CASSVDYSGTYGYTF